Below, one T cell receptor (beta chain) is given with its context. The run depth of the assay was deep. The protocol was immunoSEQ multiplex PCR, while the TCRdb copy is restricted to in-frame clones and leaves out a portion. Among around 1,900,000 clones listed, 80% to 95% were seen once. As defined, naive CD8 cells were CD45RO-negative and positively selected for CCR7, with terminally differentiated effector memory CD45RA+ cells excluded. This entry belongs to a study of shared clonotypes between healthy human individuals. Study overall: CD4 naive cells filled three plates per donor, CD4 memory three, CD8 naive two and CD8 memory one.

Germline V gene sequence: CDR1 MNHEY, CDR2 SMNVEV (reference sequence). Trimming shortened V by 5 bases and J by 1 base, and 9 bases separated the two germline ends. The CDR3 is made up of 14 amino acids. The sequence came from a man between 18 and 35 years old in good health. Some clones in this sample may be carry-over from other donors' samples. The rearrangement links TRBV27 to TRBJ2-1; TRBD1 is a possible D gene (6 bases). Material for sequencing was naive CD8+ T cells from PBMCs. The DNA of the CDR3 is TGTGCCAGCAGTACAGGGTTTTCCTACAATGAGCAGTTCTTC. Its protein is CASSTGFSYNEQFF.